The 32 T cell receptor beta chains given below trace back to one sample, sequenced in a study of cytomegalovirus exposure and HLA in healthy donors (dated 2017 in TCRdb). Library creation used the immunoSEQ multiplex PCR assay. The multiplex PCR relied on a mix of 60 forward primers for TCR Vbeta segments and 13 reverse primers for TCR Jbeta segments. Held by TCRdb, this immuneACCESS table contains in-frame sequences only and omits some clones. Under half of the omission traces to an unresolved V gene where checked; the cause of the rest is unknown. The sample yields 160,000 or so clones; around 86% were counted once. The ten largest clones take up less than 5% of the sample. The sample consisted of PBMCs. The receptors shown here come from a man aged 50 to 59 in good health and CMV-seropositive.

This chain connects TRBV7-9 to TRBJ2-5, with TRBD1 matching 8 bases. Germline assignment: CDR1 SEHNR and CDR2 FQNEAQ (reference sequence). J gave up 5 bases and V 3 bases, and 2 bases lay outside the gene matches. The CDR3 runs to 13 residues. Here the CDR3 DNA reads TGTGCCAGCAGCTTGGGACAGGACGAGACCCAGTACTTC. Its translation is CASSLGQDETQYF.

The CDR3 coding sequence is TGCGCCAGCAGCTCAATAGCGGTAGCGAACACCGGGGAGCTGTTTTTT. Translated: CASSSIAVANTGELFF. The rearrangement links TRBV5-1 to TRBJ2-2; TRBD2 is a possible D gene (6 bases). Germline assignment: CDR1 SGHRS and CDR2 YFSETQ. V lost 3 bases and J 0 bases, leaving 12 bases between the germline ends. The CDR3 spans 16 residues.

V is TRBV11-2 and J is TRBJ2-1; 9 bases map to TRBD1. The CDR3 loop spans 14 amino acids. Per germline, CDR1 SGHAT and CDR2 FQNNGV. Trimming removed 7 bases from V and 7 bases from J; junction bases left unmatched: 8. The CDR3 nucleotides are TGTGCCAGCACCCCCGGGACAGGGAGGAATGAGCAGTTCTTC. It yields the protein CASTPGTGRNEQFF.

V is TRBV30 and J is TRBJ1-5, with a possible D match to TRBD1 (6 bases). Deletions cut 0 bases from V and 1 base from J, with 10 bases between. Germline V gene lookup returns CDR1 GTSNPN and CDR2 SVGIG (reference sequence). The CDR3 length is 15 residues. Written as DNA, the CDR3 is TGTGCCTGGAGTGTACCAGGGGTAAGCAATCAGCCCCAGCATTTT. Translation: CAWSVPGVSNQPQHF.

The CDR3 DNA is TGTGCCAGCAGGACACAGGGGGCAGGCTATGGCTACACCTTC. Translating gives CASRTQGAGYGYTF. The chain recombines TRBV28 with TRBJ1-2, with 9 bases that match TRBD1. The CDR3 contains 14 residues. In germline, CDR1 is MDHEN, CDR2 SYDVKM. With V trimmed by 6 bases and J by 4 bases, 6 bases remained unmatched.

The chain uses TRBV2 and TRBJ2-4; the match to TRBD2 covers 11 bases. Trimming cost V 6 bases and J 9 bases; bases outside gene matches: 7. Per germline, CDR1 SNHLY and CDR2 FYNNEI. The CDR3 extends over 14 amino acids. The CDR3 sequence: CASRLAGEGSIQYF. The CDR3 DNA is TGTGCCAGCAGACTAGCGGGAGAAGGGAGCATTCAGTACTTC.

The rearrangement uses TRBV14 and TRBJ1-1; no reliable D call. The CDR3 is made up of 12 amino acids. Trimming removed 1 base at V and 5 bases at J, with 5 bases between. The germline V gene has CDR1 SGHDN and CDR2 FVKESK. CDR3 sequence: CASSQGGTEAFF. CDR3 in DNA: TGTGCCAGCAGCCAAGGAGGGACTGAAGCTTTCTTT.

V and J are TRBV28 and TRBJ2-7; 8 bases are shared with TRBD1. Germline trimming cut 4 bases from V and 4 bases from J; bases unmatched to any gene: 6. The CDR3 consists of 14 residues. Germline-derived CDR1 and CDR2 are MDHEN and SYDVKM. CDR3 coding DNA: TGTGCCAGCAGTTGGACAGGGAAGGGTTACGAGCAGTACTTC. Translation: CASSWTGKGYEQYF. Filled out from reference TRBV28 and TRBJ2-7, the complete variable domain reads DVKVTQSSRYLVKRTGEKVFLECVQDMDHENMFWYRQDPGLGLRLIYFSYDVKMKEKGDIPEGYSVSREKKERFSLILESASTNQTSMYLCASSWTGKGYEQYFGPGTRLTVT.

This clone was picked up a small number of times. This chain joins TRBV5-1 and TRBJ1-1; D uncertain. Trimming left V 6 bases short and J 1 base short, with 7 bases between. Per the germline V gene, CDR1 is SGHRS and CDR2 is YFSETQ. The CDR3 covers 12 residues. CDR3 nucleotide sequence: TGCGCCAGCACCGAGTCGAACACTGAAGCTTTCTTT. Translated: CASTESNTEAFF.

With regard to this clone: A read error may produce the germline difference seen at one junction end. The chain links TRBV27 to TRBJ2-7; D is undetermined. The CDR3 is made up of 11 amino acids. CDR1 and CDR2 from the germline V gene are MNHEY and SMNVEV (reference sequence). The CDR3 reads CASSSSSEQYF. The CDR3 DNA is TGTGCCAGCAGTTCGTCCTCCGAGCAGTACTTC.

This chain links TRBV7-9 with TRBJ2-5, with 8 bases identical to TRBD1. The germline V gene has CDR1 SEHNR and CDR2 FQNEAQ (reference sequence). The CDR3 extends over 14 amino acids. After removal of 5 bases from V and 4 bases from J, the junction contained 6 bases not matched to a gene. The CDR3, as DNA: TGTGCCAGCAGCCCTTGGACAGGGACAGAGACCCAGTACTTC. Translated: CASSPWTGTETQYF.

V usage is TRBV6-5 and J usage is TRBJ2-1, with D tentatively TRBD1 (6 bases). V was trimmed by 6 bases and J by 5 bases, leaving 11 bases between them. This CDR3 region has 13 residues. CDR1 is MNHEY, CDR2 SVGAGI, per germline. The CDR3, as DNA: TGTGCCAGCAGGGACAGTTCCCACAATGAGCAGTTCTTC. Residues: CASRDSSHNEQFF.

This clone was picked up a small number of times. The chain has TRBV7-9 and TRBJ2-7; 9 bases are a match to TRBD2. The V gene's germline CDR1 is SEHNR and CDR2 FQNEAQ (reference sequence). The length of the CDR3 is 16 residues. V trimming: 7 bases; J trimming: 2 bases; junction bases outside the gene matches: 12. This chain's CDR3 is CASTLSGGTPTYEQYF. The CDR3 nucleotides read TGTGCCAGCACCCTAAGCGGGGGGACACCTACCTACGAGCAGTACTTC.

The CDR3 DNA sequence: TGTGCCAGCAGCTCGAGGCTTGAGGGTCGGAACGAGCAGTACTTC. Residues: CASSSRLEGRNEQYF. The chain employs TRBV13 and TRBJ2-7, with D perhaps matching TRBD2 (5 bases). The CDR3 spans 15 residues. V lost 4 bases to trimming and J lost 5 bases, with 18 bases between them. Germline lookup yields CDR1 PRHDT and CDR2 FYEKMQ (reference sequence).

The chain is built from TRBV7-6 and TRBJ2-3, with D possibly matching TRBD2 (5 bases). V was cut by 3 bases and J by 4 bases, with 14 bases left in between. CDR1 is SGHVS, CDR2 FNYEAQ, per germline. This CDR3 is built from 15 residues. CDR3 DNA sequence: TGTGCCAGCAGCTTGAAGGGCGGGCCGGCAGATACGCAGTATTTT. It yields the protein CASSLKGGPADTQYF.

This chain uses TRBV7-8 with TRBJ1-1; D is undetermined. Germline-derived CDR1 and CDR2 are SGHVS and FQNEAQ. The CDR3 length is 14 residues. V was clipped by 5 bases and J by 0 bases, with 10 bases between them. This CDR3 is CASSLVGVNTEAFF. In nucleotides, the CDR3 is TGTGCCAGCAGCCTCGTTGGAGTGAACACTGAAGCTTTCTTT.

CDR3 region: CASSRDRGGTGELFF. DNA for the CDR3: TGCGCCAGCAGCCGTGACAGGGGTGGGACCGGGGAGCTGTTTTTT. This sequence joins TRBV5-1 and TRBJ2-2, with 8 bases matching TRBD1. The CDR3 totals 15 residues. The germline V gene encodes CDR1 SGHRS and CDR2 YFSETQ. V dropped 4 bases and J dropped 5; count of bases not matched to a gene: 7. The full variable domain, completed using reference TRBV5-1 and TRBJ2-2, is KAGVTQTPRYLIKTRGQQVTLSCSPISGHRSVSWYQQTPGQGLQFLFEYFSETQRNKGNFPGRFSGRQFSNSRSEMNVSTLELGDSALYLCASSRDRGGTGELFFGEGSRLTVL.

Written as DNA, the CDR3 is TGTGCCAGCAGCTTCGGACAGTCTAACTATGGCTACACCTTC. Translating it yields CASSFGQSNYGYTF. The chain employs TRBV5-5 and TRBJ1-2; D may be TRBD1 (6 bases). CDR3 length: 14 residues. Germline loops: CDR1 SGHKS, CDR2 YYEKEE (reference sequence). The germline V and J ends were trimmed by 2 bases and 0 bases, with 8 bases remaining between them.

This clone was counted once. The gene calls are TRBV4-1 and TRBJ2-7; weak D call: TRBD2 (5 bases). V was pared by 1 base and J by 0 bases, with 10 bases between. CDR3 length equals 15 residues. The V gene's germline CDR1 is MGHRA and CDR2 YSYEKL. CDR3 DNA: TGCGCCAGCAGCCAAGCCGGGGAGAGCTCCTACGAGCAGTACTTC. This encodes CASSQAGESSYEQYF.

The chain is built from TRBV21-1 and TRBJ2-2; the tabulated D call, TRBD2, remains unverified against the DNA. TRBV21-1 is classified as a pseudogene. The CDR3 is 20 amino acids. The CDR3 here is CASSKARGAAGGGNTGELFF. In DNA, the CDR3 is TGTGCCAGCAGCAAAGCGAGGGGAGCGGCGGGAGGAGGGAACACCGGGGAGCTGTTTTTT.

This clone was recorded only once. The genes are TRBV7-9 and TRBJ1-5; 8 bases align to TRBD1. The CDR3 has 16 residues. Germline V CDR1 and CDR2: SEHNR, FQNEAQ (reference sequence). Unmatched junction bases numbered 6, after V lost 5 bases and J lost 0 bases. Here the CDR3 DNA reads TGTGCCAGCAGCCGTACAGGGGGGCCTAGCAATCAGCCCCAGCATTTT. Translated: CASSRTGGPSNQPQHF.

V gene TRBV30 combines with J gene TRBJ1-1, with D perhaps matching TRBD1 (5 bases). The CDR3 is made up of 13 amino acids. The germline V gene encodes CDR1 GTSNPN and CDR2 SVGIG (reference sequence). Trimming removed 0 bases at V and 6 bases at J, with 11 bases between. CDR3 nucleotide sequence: TGTGCCTGGAGTGTAGGGGAAATCGCTGAAGCTTTCTTT. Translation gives CAWSVGEIAEAFF.

For the CDR3, the DNA is TGTGCCAGCAGTTCGGGGGTTCTCTCTGGGGCCAACGTCCTGACTTTC. Protein product: CASSSGVLSGANVLTF. The rearrangement uses TRBV28 and TRBJ2-6, with TRBD2 as a possible D gene (6 bases). The CDR3 has 16 amino acids. The ends were cut back, 4 bases at V and 0 bases at J, with 10 bases in the middle. Germline V lookup: CDR1 MDHEN, CDR2 SYDVKM.

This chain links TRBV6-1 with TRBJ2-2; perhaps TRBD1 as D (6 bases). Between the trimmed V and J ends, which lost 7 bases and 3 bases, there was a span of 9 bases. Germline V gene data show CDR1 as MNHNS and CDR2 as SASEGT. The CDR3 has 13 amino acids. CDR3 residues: CASNGGDTGELFF. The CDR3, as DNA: TGTGCCAGCAATGGGGGCGACACCGGGGAGCTGTTTTTT.

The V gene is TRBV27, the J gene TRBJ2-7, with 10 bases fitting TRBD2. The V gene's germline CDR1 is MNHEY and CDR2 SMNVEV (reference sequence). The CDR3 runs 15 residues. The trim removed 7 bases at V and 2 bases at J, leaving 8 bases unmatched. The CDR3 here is CASKRRTSGAYEQYF. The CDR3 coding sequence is TGTGCCAGCAAACGACGGACTAGCGGAGCCTACGAGCAGTACTTC.

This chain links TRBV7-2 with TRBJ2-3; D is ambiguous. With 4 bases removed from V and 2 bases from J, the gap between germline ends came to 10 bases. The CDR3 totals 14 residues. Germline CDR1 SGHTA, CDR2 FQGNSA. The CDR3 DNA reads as TGTGCCAGCAGCTACGAATACTCCACAGATACGCAGTATTTT. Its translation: CASSYEYSTDTQYF.

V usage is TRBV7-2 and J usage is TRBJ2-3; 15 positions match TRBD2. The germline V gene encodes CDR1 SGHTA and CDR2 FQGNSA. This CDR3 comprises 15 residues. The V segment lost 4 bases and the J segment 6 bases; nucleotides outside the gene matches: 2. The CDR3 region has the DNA TGTGCCAGCAGCTCCGGACTAGCGGGGGGGGATACGCAGTATTTT. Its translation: CASSSGLAGGDTQYF. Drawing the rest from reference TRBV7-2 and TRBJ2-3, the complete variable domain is GAGVSQSPSNKVTEKGKDVELRCDPISGHTALYWYRQSLGQGLEFLIYFQGNSAPDKSGLPSDRFSAERTGGSVSTLTIQRTQQEDSAVYLCASSSGLAGGDTQYFGPGTRLTVL.

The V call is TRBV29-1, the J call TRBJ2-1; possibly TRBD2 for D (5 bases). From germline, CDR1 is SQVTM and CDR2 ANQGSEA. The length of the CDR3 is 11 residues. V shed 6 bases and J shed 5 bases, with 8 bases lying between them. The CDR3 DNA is TGCAGCGTCGCGGGCGACAATGAGCAGTTCTTC. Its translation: CSVAGDNEQFF.

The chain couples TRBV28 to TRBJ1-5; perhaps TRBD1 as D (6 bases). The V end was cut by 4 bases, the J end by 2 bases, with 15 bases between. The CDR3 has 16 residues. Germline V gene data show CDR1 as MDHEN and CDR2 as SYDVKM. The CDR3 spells CASSSVPGHRNQPQHF. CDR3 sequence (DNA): TGTGCCAGCAGTTCAGTACCGGGACATCGCAATCAGCCCCAGCATTTT.

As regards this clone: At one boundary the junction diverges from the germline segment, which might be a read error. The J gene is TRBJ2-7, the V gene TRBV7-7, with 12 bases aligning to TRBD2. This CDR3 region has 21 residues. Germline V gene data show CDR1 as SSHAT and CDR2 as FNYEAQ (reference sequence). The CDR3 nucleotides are TGTGCTAGCAGCGTACACCACGGACTAGCGGGACTCCGCCAAAACCACTACGAGCAGTACTTC. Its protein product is CASSVHHGLAGLRQNHYEQYF.

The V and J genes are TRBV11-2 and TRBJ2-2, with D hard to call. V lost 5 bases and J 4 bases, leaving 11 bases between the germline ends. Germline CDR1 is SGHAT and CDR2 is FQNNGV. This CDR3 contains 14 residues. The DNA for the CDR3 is TGTGCCAGCAGCAAACTGTACAGCACCGGGGAGCTGTTTTTT. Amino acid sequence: CASSKLYSTGELFF.

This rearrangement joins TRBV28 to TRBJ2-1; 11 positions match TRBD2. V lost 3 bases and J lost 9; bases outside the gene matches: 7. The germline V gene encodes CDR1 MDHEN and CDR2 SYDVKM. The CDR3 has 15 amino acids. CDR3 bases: TGTGCCAGCAGTTTCCAGACTAGCGGGGACTCTGAGCAGTTCTTC. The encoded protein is CASSFQTSGDSEQFF.